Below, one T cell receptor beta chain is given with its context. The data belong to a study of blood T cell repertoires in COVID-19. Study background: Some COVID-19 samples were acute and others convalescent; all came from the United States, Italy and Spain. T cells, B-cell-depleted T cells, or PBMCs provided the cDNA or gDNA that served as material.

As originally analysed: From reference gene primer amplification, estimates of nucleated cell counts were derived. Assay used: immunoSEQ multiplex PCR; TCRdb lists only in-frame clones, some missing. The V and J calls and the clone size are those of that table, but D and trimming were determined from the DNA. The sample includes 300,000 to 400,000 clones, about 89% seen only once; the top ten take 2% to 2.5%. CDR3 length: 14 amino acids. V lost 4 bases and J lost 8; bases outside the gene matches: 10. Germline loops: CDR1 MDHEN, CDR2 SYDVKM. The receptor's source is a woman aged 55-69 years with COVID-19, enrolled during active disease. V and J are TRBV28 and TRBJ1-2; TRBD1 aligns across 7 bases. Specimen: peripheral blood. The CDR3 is CASSSETGARGYTF. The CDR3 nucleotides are TGTGCCAGCAGTTCGGAAACAGGGGCAAGAGGCTACACCTTC.